This TCR beta chain came from a study of T cell changes during pregnancy in multiple sclerosis. Libraries were prepared by immunoSEQ multiplex PCR; TCRdb keeps only in-frame clonotypes and omits some of them. The sample has tens of thousands of clones, 90% to 95% seen once. This CDR3 spans 19 amino acids. Germline lookup yields CDR1 LGHNT and CDR2 FRNRAP. Trimming took off 1 base at V and 0 bases at J, with 16 bases between the two ends. The chain employs TRBV12-5 and TRBJ2-6; weak D call: TRBD2 (7 bases). The sample consisted of peripheral blood, taken after pregnancy. This receptor was identified in a female donor with multiple sclerosis, enrolled in a pregnancy study. In nucleotides, the CDR3 is TGTGCTAGTGGTTTGGCCACGGGGGGCCGAATCTCTGGGGCCAACGTCCTGACTTTC. Protein sequence: CASGLATGGRISGANVLTF.